The 19 T cell receptor beta chains reported below all come from one sample, sequenced in a study of T cells in Graves' hyperthyroidism and ophthalmopathy. There were TCR beta CDR3 regions amplified from RNA transcripts. With the HTBI primer set, the TCR CDR3 went through a first round of RT-PCR. MiXCR, applied by TCRdb to the multiplex PCR reads, yields one record per CDR3 protein. The sample has about 370,000 distinct CDR3 sequences, over 12% seen once. The material sequenced was blood. These receptors came from a woman in her fifties or sixties with Graves' ophthalmopathy.

The rearrangement links TRBV5-1 to TRBJ2-3; 7 bases line up with TRBD1. Germline V gene lookup returns CDR1 SGHRS and CDR2 YFSETQ. The V gene end was trimmed by 4 bases and the J gene end by 2 bases; junction bases not matched to a gene: 4. The CDR3 has 14 amino acids. The CDR3 DNA is TGCGCCAGCAGCCAGGGACAGAACACAGATACGCAGTATTTT. Translation: CASSQGQNTDTQYF.

This clonotype was seen at least ten times. The DNA for the CDR3 is TGTGCCACCACGGCGGGAGTTATGACAGATACGCAGTATTTT. Its translation is CATTAGVMTDTQYF. The chain has TRBV28 and TRBJ2-3; TRBD2 matches at 7 bases. CDR1 MDHEN and CDR2 SYDVKM come from the germline V gene. The CDR3 is 14 residues long. Trimming at V came to 10 bases and at J to 3 bases, leaving 10 bases not matched to a gene. The full variable domain, in which reference TRBV28 and TRBJ2-3 provide the parts outside the CDR3, is DVKVTQSSRYLVKRTGEKVFLECVQDMDHENMFWYRQDPGLGLRLIYFSYDVKMKEKGDIPEGYSVSREKKERFSLILESASTNQTSMYLCATTAGVMTDTQYFGPGTRLTVL.

This clonotype was counted ten times or more. The genes are TRBV30 and TRBJ1-5; D might be TRBD1 (6 bases). This CDR3 is 13 amino acids long. Deletions cut 2 bases from V and 6 bases from J, with 11 bases between. The germline gives CDR1 GTSNPN, CDR2 SVGIG (reference sequence). CDR3 amino acids: CAWSIQGGQPQHF. CDR3 sequence (DNA): TGTGCCTGGAGTATACAGGGAGGTCAGCCCCAGCATTTT.

The sample holds many counts of this clonotype. The V and J genes are TRBV28 and TRBJ2-7; D is unresolved. There are 14 residues in the CDR3. Germline loops: CDR1 MDHEN, CDR2 SYDVKM. The V gene lost 6 bases and the J gene lost 4 bases, with 16 bases spanning the gap. CDR3 sequence: CASSRRGPIYEQYF. The CDR3 nucleotides read TGTGCCAGCAGCCGACGTGGGCCTATATACGAGCAGTACTTC. Combining the CDR3 with reference TRBV28 and TRBJ2-7 gives the whole variable domain DVKVTQSSRYLVKRTGEKVFLECVQDMDHENMFWYRQDPGLGLRLIYFSYDVKMKEKGDIPEGYSVSREKKERFSLILESASTNQTSMYLCASSRRGPIYEQYFGPGTRLTVT.

Concerning this clonotype: At one of its ends the junction is not consistent with the germline gene, which may arise from a read error. The gene calls are TRBV20-1 and TRBJ2-1; D ambiguous. This CDR3 is built from 12 residues. Germline-derived CDR1 and CDR2 are DFQATT and SNEGSKA (reference sequence). For the CDR3, the DNA is TGCAGTGCTAGTATAGGGCCAAATGTGCAGTTCTTC. Protein sequence: CSASIGPNVQFF.

This clonotype was found once. V and J are TRBV7-9 and TRBJ2-1, with 7 bases fitting TRBD2. The CDR3 is made up of 14 amino acids. CDR1 is SEHNR, CDR2 FQNEAQ, per germline (reference sequence). V dropped 3 bases and J dropped 10; count of bases not matched to a gene: 9. CDR3 region: CASSFRVGEGEQFF. CDR3 bases: TGTGCCAGCAGCTTTAGGGTTGGGGAGGGGGAGCAGTTCTTC.

This clonotype came up a few times. The chain couples TRBV28 to TRBJ2-1; 7 bases agree with TRBD2. Germline CDR1 is MDHEN and CDR2 is SYDVKM. CDR3 length: 15 amino acids. V lost 5 bases to trimming and J lost 6 bases; unmatched junction nucleotides: 10. DNA for the CDR3: TGTGCCAGCAGTCCGAGCCCTAGCGGAGCCAATGAGCAGTTCTTC. This encodes CASSPSPSGANEQFF. The full variable domain, its missing parts supplied by reference TRBV28 and TRBJ2-1, is DVKVTQSSRYLVKRTGEKVFLECVQDMDHENMFWYRQDPGLGLRLIYFSYDVKMKEKGDIPEGYSVSREKKERFSLILESASTNQTSMYLCASSPSPSGANEQFFGPGTRLTVL.

The table lists this clonotype with many counts. V and J are TRBV6-1 and TRBJ2-6; TRBD1 agrees at 8 bases. Germline V gene data show CDR1 as MNHNS and CDR2 as SASEGT. The CDR3 runs to 21 residues. J lost 0 bases, V lost 8 bases, and 21 bases had no gene match. DNA for the CDR3: TGTGCCAGCCGAAGCGGACAGGGCGTTTTGGTCCCTCTCTCTGGGGCCAACGTCCTGACTTTC. Encoded protein: CASRSGQGVLVPLSGANVLTF.

This clonotype was observed many times. The V call is TRBV6-1, the J call TRBJ2-7, with D hard to call. Trimming removed 2 bases from V and 8 bases from J, with 10 bases in between. CDR3 length: 12 amino acids. The germline gives CDR1 MNHNS, CDR2 SASEGT. The CDR3 DNA follows: TGTGCCAGCAGTGAATTGGGAAAAAAGCAGTACTTC. Its protein is CASSELGKKQYF.

This clonotype was seen at least ten times. This chain uses TRBV12-3 or TRBV12-4 with TRBJ2-5; D might be TRBD2 (7 bases). V gave up 3 bases and J gave up 5 bases, with 16 bases separating them. The CDR3 totals 15 residues. CDR3 in amino acids: CASSLYDGGRETQYF. For the CDR3, the DNA is TGTGCCAGCAGTTTGTACGACGGGGGGCGGGAGACCCAGTACTTC.

The count of this clonotype is one. The rearrangement joins TRBV29-1 to TRBJ1-4; D remains unclear. Per germline, CDR1 SQVTM and CDR2 ANQGSEA. V was shortened by 3 bases and J by 1 base, with 15 bases between the two germline ends. The CDR3 extends over 16 amino acids. The CDR3 DNA sequence: TGCAGCGTTGAGTTGGGAGAAGCGGAAACTAATGAAAAACTGTTTTTT. The encoded protein is CSVELGEAETNEKLFF.

This clonotype has just a few counts. The chain uses TRBV9 and TRBJ2-3; D is possibly TRBD2 (5 bases). V lost 0 bases, J lost 2 bases, and 13 bases lay in between. Germline CDR1 is SGDLS and CDR2 is YYNGEE. This CDR3 has 16 residues. In DNA form, the CDR3 reads TGTGCCAGCAGCGTAGTGGGTAGCGCCTACACAGATACGCAGTATTTT. The encoded protein is CASSVVGSAYTDTQYF.

This clonotype occurred many times. The rearrangement links TRBV6-1 to TRBJ2-1, with no clear D. In germline, CDR1 is MNHNS, CDR2 SASEGT. Trimming cost V 0 bases and J 2 bases, with 8 bases left between them. This CDR3 is built from 15 residues. CDR3 nucleotides: TGTGCCAGCAGTGAAGCGGTAGATCCCTACAATGAGCAGTTCTTC. Translation gives CASSEAVDPYNEQFF.

This clonotype was detected many times. This sequence joins TRBV20-1 and TRBJ2-5; D might be TRBD1 (5 bases). The CDR3 extends over 12 amino acids. The germline gives CDR1 DFQATT, CDR2 SNEGSKA (reference sequence). The V end lost 5 bases, the J end lost 5 bases, and 12 bases lay between the germline ends. The CDR3 is CSAGPGFETQYF. The DNA for the CDR3 is TGCAGTGCTGGGCCAGGGTTCGAGACCCAGTACTTC.

The chain uses TRBV18 and TRBJ1-4, with 9 nucleotides matching TRBD1. V dropped 4 bases and J dropped 7; count of bases not matched to a gene: 4. Germline lookup yields CDR1 KGHSH and CDR2 LQKENI. The CDR3 consists of 14 residues. The CDR3 DNA sequence: TGTGCCAGCTCACAACAGGGGGCCTCTGAAAAACTGTTTTTT. It yields the protein CASSQQGASEKLFF.

J is TRBJ2-2 and V is TRBV29-1, with a tentative D call TRBD2 (6 bases). There are 13 residues in the CDR3. CDR1 and CDR2 from the germline V gene are SQVTM and ANQGSEA. Trimming left V 7 bases short and J 5 bases short, with 14 bases between. The CDR3 loop is CSATNRGTGELFF. The DNA for the CDR3 is TGCAGCGCCACGAACCGGGGGACCGGGGAGCTGTTTTTT.

In its sample, this clonotype was seen a few times. CDR3 bases: TGTGCCAGCAGTTACTCCCCGACGGGAGCGGGATACAATGAGCAGTTCTTC. Translated: CASSYSPTGAGYNEQFF. The V gene is TRBV6-2 or TRBV6-3, the J gene TRBJ2-1; TRBD2 agrees at 7 bases. This CDR3 comprises 17 residues. V was clipped by 0 bases and J by 4 bases; unmatched bases: 9. CDR1 and CDR2 from the germline V gene are MNHEY and SVGEGT.

This clonotype was counted many times. The chain combines TRBV29-1 with TRBJ2-7; 11 bases align to TRBD2. With V trimmed by 0 bases and J by 2 bases, 9 bases remained unmatched. This CDR3 spans 17 amino acids. Germline V gives CDR1 SQVTM, CDR2 ANQGSEA. The CDR3 sequence: CSVEDATSGSGAYEQYF. CDR3 in DNA: TGCAGCGTTGAAGATGCCACTAGCGGGAGTGGGGCCTACGAGCAGTACTTC.

This chain uses TRBV3-1 with TRBJ2-2; the D gene is possibly TRBD1 (8 bases). This CDR3 comprises 17 residues. V lost 5 bases and J lost 5, with 21 bases in between. Germline lookup yields CDR1 LGHDT and CDR2 YNNKEL (reference sequence). In DNA, the CDR3 is TGTGCCAGCAGCTCTACAGGGGGGCGGGAGATAACCGGGGAGCTGTTTTTT. Translation gives CASSSTGGREITGELFF.